Detailed here is one T cell receptor beta chain. Antigen specificity is unknown. These data are taken from a study of T-cell reconstitution after alpha-beta-depleted transplantation in children. Findings and limits, study-wide: High day-60 TCRbeta diversity in some patients came from surviving recipient T cells and thymic progenitors. Once a year had passed after transplant, T-cell counts and diversity came mostly from newly produced T cells. It was reported that alpha-beta T cells came from several hundred expanded graft clones (about two months after transplant).

Germline V gives CDR1 SEHNR, CDR2 FQNEAQ (reference sequence). With 5 bases removed from V and 15 bases from J, the gap between germline ends came to 17 bases. The CDR3 is 12 residues long. Preparation of the TCRbeta library was carried out with unique molecular identifiers. Via MiXCR, TCRdb re-called the PCR reads, giving one row per CDR3 protein. The table lists just over 950,000 distinct CDR3 sequences, about 29% of them singletons. The sequence was collected from a boy less than two years old who had a stem cell transplant for SCID, so the T cells may come from the graft donor. This chain connects TRBV7-9 to TRBJ2-1; a weak D match, TRBD2 (7 bases). Sequenced here: PBMCs, mostly from graft donor cells, sampled 360 days after TCRalphabeta/CD19-depleted stem cell transplant. The CDR3, as DNA: TGTGCCAGCAGCCCTACAGGGAGGGCATTGTTCTTC. Translating gives CASSPTGRALFF.